The T cell receptor (beta chain) described here comes from a study of cytomegalovirus exposure and HLA in healthy donors. Primers for the PCR totalled 60 Vbeta and 13 Jbeta. Profiled with immunoSEQ multiplex PCR; TCRdb holds only in-frame clones, not every one. The sample includes about 180,000 clones, over 70% seen only once; the top ten take 4.5% to 6%. The sample taken for sequencing was PBMCs. The clonotype was recovered from a man between 40 and 49 years old in good health and CMV-seronegative.

The CDR3 coding sequence is TGCGCCAGCAGCCAATGGAGTAGCAATCAGCCCCAGCATTTT. Amino acid sequence: CASSQWSSNQPQHF. The chain carries TRBV4-1 and TRBJ1-5, with D unresolved. From germline, CDR1 is MGHRA and CDR2 YSYEKL. V lost 2 bases to trimming and J lost 0 bases, with 5 bases between them. This CDR3 spans 14 amino acids.